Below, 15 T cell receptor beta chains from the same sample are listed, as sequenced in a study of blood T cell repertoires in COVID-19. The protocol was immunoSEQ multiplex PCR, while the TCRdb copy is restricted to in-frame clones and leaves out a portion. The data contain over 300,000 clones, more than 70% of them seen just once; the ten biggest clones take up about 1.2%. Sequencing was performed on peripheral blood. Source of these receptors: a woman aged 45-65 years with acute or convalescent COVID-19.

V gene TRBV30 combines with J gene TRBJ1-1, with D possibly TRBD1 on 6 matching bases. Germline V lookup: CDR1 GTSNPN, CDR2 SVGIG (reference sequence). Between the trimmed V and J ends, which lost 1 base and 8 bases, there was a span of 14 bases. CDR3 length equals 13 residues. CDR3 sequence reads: CAWSDGQKREAFF. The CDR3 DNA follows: TGTGCCTGGAGTGATGGACAGAAACGAGAAGCTTTCTTT.

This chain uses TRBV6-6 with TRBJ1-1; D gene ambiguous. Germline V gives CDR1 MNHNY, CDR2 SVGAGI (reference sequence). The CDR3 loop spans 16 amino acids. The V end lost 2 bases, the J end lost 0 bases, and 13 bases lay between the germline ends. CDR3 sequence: CASSYILTRVNTEAFF. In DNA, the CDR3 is TGTGCCAGCAGTTACATCCTGACGAGGGTGAACACTGAAGCTTTCTTT.

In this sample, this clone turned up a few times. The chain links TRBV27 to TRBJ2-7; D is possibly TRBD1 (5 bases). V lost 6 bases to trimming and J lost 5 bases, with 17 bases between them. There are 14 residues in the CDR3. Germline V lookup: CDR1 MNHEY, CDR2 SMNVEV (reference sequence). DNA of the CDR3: TGTGCCAGCAGCTCGAGGTGGCAGGGCGACGAGCAGTACTTC. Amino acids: CASSSRWQGDEQYF.

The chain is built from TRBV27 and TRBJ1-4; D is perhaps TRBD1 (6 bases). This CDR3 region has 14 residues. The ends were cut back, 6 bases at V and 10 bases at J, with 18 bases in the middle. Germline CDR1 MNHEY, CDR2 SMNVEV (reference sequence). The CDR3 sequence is CASSYDRLVGKLFF. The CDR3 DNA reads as TGTGCCAGCAGCTACGACAGGTTGGTCGGAAAACTGTTTTTT.

CDR3 sequence (DNA): TGTGCCAGCAGGCAGGGGGTCTCTGGCTACACCTTC. Amino acids: CASRQGVSGYTF. The V call is TRBV7-2, the J call TRBJ1-2; 7 nucleotides match TRBD1. The trim removed 6 bases at V and 7 bases at J, leaving 5 bases unmatched. The CDR3 is 12 residues long. CDR1 and CDR2 (germline): SGHTA, FQGNSA.

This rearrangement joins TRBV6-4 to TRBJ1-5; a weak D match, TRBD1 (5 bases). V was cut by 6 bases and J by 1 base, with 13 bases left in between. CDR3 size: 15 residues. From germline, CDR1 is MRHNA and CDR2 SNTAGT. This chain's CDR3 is CASRGLGGSNQPQHF. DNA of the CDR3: TGTGCCAGCAGGGGGTTGGGGGGGAGCAATCAGCCCCAGCATTTT.

In nucleotides, the CDR3 is TGTGCCAGTAGTGGACTAGCGGGCTCCTACAATGAGCAGTTCTTC. Protein sequence: CASSGLAGSYNEQFF. V gene TRBV19 combines with J gene TRBJ2-1; 11 nucleotides align to TRBD2. The CDR3 spans 15 residues. From germline, CDR1 is LNHDA and CDR2 SQIVND (reference sequence). Trimming removed 5 bases from V and 0 bases from J; junction bases left unmatched: 0.

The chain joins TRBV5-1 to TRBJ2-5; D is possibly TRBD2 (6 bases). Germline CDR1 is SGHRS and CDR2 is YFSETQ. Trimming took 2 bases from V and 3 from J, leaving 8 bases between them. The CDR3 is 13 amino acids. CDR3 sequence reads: CASSFGGEETQYF. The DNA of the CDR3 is TGCGCCAGCAGCTTCGGGGGAGAAGAGACCCAGTACTTC.

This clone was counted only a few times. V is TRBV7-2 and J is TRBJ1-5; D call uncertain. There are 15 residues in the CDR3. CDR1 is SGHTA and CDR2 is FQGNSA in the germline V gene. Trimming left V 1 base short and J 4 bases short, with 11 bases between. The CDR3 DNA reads TGTGCCAGCAGCTTAGTATGGGCACCTAATCAGCCCCAGCATTTT. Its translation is CASSLVWAPNQPQHF.

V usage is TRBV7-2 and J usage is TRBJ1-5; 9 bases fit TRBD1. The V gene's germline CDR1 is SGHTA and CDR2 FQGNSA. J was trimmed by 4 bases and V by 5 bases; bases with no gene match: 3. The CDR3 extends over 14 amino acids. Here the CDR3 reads CASSIDRGNQPQHF. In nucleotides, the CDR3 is TGTGCCAGCAGCATTGACAGGGGGAATCAGCCCCAGCATTTT.

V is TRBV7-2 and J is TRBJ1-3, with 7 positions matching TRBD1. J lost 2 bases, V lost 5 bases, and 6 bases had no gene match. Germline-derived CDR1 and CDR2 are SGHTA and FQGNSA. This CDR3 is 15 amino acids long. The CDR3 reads CASSGDRETGNTIYF. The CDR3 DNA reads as TGTGCCAGCAGCGGCGACAGGGAAACTGGAAACACCATATATTTT.

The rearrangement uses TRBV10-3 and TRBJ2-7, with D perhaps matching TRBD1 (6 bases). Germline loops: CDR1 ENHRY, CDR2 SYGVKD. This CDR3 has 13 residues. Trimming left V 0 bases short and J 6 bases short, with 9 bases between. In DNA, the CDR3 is TGTGCCATCAGTGAGTCCAGGGGTGGCGAGCAGTACGTC. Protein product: CAISESRGGEQYV.

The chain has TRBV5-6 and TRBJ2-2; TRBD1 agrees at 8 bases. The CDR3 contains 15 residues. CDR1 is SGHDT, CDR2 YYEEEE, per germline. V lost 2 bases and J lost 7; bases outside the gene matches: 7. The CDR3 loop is CASSFGTGVGGELFF. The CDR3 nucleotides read TGTGCCAGCAGCTTCGGGACAGGAGTTGGCGGGGAGCTGTTTTTT.

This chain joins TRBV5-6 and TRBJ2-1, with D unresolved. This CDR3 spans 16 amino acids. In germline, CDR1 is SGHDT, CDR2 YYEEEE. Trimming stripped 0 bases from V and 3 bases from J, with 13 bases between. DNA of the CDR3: TGTGCCAGCAGCTTGGGTACGGCCCTAGGCTACAATGAGCAGTTCTTC. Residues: CASSLGTALGYNEQFF.

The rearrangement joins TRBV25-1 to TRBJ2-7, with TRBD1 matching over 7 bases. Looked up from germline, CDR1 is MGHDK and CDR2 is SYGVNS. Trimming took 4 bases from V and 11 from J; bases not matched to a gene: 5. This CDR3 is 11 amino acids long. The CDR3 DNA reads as TGTGCCAGCAGTGTCGGGACAGTCAAGTACGTC. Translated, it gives CASSVGTVKYV.